The next 2 T cell receptor beta chains were all read from a single sample in a study of OX40 agonist ivuxolimab in advanced cancers. The table came from immunoSEQ multiplex PCR; TCRdb's copy has only in-frame clones and leaves some out. The profile covers 80,000 to 100,000 clones, with around 90% appearing a single time and 0.79% taken by the ten largest. The sequencing used CD4+ or CD8+ T cells sorted from blood, collected in a trial of the OX40 agonist ivuxolimab. The receptors stem from an adult with an advanced solid tumor such as melanoma, head and neck, liver or kidney cancer.

Regarding this clone: This sample includes further DNA sequences coding for the same CDR3. The chain recombines TRBV7-2 with TRBJ2-7; 14 bases align to TRBD2. CDR1 SGHTA and CDR2 FQGNSA come from the germline V gene. The CDR3 covers 16 residues. J was trimmed by 5 bases and V by 5 bases; bases with no gene match: 8. This CDR3 reads CASSLRLAGGRDEQYF. The CDR3 DNA is TGTGCCAGCAGCCTCCGACTAGCGGGGGGGCGGGACGAGCAGTACTTC. The full variable domain, with the rest looked up from reference TRBV7-2 and TRBJ2-7, is GAGVSQSPSNKVTEKGKDVELRCDPISGHTALYWYRQSLGQGLEFLIYFQGNSAPDKSGLPSDRFSAERTGGSVSTLTIQRTQQEDSAVYLCASSLRLAGGRDEQYFGPGTRLTVT.

A word on this clone: One end of the junction does not line up with germline, which may come from a read error. V gene TRBV7-6 combines with J gene TRBJ2-5; a weak D match, TRBD1 (6 bases). CDR1 and CDR2 from the germline V gene are SGHVS and FNYEAQ. The CDR3 length is 13 residues. The CDR3 reads CAFQSRRIDPGDF. Written as DNA, the CDR3 is TGTGCCTTTCAGAGTAGACGGATCGACCCAGGGGACTTC.